These 27 T cell receptor beta chains were sequenced from one sample in a study of T cell changes during pregnancy in multiple sclerosis. Repertoires were generated with immunoSEQ multiplex PCR, while TCRdb's copy carries only in-frame clones and drops some. The sample includes 40,000 to 55,000 clones, nearly 95% of them seen just once. The specimen comprised CD4+ T cells from peripheral blood mononuclear cells, sampled in the second trimester of pregnancy. The source is a female donor with multiple sclerosis, enrolled in a pregnancy study.

The gene calls are TRBV7-7 and TRBJ2-2, with 9 bases matching TRBD1. V lost 4 bases to trimming and J lost 4 bases; unmatched junction nucleotides: 7. Germline V gene lookup returns CDR1 SSHAT and CDR2 FNYEAQ (reference sequence). This CDR3 spans 16 amino acids. The CDR3 DNA follows: TGTGCCAGCAGCTCGGGACAGGGCAGCGGCACCGGGGAGCTGTTTTTT. Encoded protein: CASSSGQGSGTGELFF.

This chain joins TRBV5-1 and TRBJ1-5; 7 nucleotides align to TRBD1. CDR1 and CDR2 (germline): SGHRS, YFSETQ. The ends lost 0 bases at V and 5 bases at J; junction bases unmatched: 2. The CDR3 runs 14 residues. The DNA of the CDR3 is TGCGCCAGCAGCTTGGGACAGGGCTATCAGCCCCAGCATTTT. Translating gives CASSLGQGYQPQHF.

The rearrangement links TRBV6-5 to TRBJ1-2; D remains ambiguous. There are 11 residues in the CDR3. Germline V gene data show CDR1 as MNHEY and CDR2 as SVGAGI. The V end was cut by 5 bases, the J end by 8 bases, with 9 bases between. CDR3 in amino acids: CASSPGGGYTF. DNA of the CDR3: TGTGCCAGCAGTCCCGGAGGCGGCTACACCTTC.

The chain couples TRBV7-9 to TRBJ1-2; D unresolved. The CDR3 runs to 12 residues. V was trimmed by 1 base and J by 6 bases, leaving 6 bases between them. Germline V CDR1 and CDR2: SEHNR, FQNEAQ (reference sequence). This CDR3 is CASSLVLDGYTF. The CDR3 DNA sequence: TGTGCCAGCAGCTTAGTACTGGATGGCTACACCTTC.

The gene calls are TRBV13 and TRBJ2-3; D remains unclear. CDR3 size: 13 residues. Trimming left V 1 base short and J 6 bases short, with 8 bases between. Germline V gene lookup returns CDR1 PRHDT and CDR2 FYEKMQ (reference sequence). CDR3 in DNA: TGTGCCAGCAGCTTAGCCCGACTGGATACGCAGTATTTT. It translates to CASSLARLDTQYF.

The chain couples TRBV5-6 to TRBJ2-7; TRBD1 agrees at 9 bases. This CDR3 contains 15 residues. The germline CDR1 and CDR2 sequences are SGHDT and YYEEEE. Losses at the gene ends were 4 bases for V and 4 bases for J; bases not matched to a gene: 9. The CDR3 DNA follows: TGTGCCAGCAGCCCGGGGACAGGGAAGAGTTACGAGCAGTACTTC. Its translation is CASSPGTGKSYEQYF.

The V gene is TRBV7-9, the J gene TRBJ2-7, with 9 bases identical to TRBD2. CDR3 size: 14 residues. Germline V gene sequence: CDR1 SEHNR, CDR2 FQNEAQ (reference sequence). The junction had 7 bases not matched to a gene; V was cut back by 4 bases and J by 6 bases. Here the CDR3 DNA reads TGTGCCAGCAGCTCCTTAGCGGGGGTGGGCGAGCAGTACTTC. It yields the protein CASSSLAGVGEQYF. Full variable domain (rest looked up from reference TRBV7-9 and TRBJ2-7): DTGVSQNPRHKITKRGQNVTFRCDPISEHNRLYWYRQTLGQGPEFLTYFQNEAQLEKSRLLSDRFSAERPKGSFSTLEIQRTEQGDSAMYLCASSSLAGVGEQYFGPGTRLTVT.

The rearrangement links TRBV2 to TRBJ2-1; tentative D call: TRBD2 (7 bases). CDR3 length: 15 residues. Trimming shortened V by 4 bases and J by 4 bases, and 14 bases separated the two germline ends. Germline V CDR1 and CDR2: SNHLY, FYNNEI. The CDR3 coding sequence is TGTGCCAGCAGTGTGAGGGGGGGCCTATACAATGAGCAGTTCTTC. Its translation: CASSVRGGLYNEQFF.

DNA of the CDR3: TGTGCCAGCAGTTTGGGAGACGGGAATAATTCACCCCTCCACTTT. Residues: CASSLGDGNNSPLHF. The chain joins TRBV27 to TRBJ1-6, with D unclear. Germline V gives CDR1 MNHEY, CDR2 SMNVEV (reference sequence). The CDR3 spans 15 residues. Trimming pared 3 bases from V and 5 bases from J, leaving 11 bases between.

V is TRBV9 and J is TRBJ2-5; TRBD1 might be the D (5 bases). The CDR3 length is 15 residues. CDR1 is SGDLS, CDR2 YYNGEE, per germline. Trimming removed 0 bases at V and 2 bases at J, with 11 bases between. CDR3 residues: CASSVGDSLQETQYF. DNA for the CDR3: TGTGCCAGCAGCGTAGGAGACAGCCTACAAGAGACCCAGTACTTC.

In its sample, this clone was seen once. The chain couples TRBV7-9 to TRBJ1-1; weak D call: TRBD1 (6 bases). In germline, CDR1 is SEHNR, CDR2 FQNEAQ (reference sequence). This CDR3 spans 14 amino acids. Trimming pared 3 bases from V and 4 bases from J, leaving 12 bases between. As DNA, the CDR3 is TGTGCCAGCAGCTTCATAGGGACAATCACTGAAGCTTTCTTT. Translated: CASSFIGTITEAFF.

CDR3 loop: CSVGRETQYF. As DNA, the CDR3 is TGCAGTGTAGGGAGAGAGACCCAGTACTTC. The V gene is TRBV20-1, the J gene TRBJ2-5; D is perhaps TRBD2 (5 bases). The CDR3 sequence is 10 residues long. CDR1 DFQATT and CDR2 SNEGSKA come from the germline V gene (reference sequence). V was cut by 7 bases and J by 4 bases, with 7 bases left in between.

The chain joins TRBV27 to TRBJ2-2; D is uncertain. Trimming took off 4 bases at V and 2 bases at J, with 20 bases between the two ends. The length of the CDR3 is 18 residues. The germline V gene encodes CDR1 MNHEY and CDR2 SMNVEV (reference sequence). Here the CDR3 DNA reads TGTGCCAGCAGTTACGGGTTCGTTACGATCCTAAACACCGGGGAGCTGTTTTTT. Translated: CASSYGFVTILNTGELFF.

The CDR3 here is CASSLTSGVETQYF. The DNA of the CDR3 is TGTGCCAGCAGCTTGACTAGCGGGGTCGAGACCCAGTACTTC. The V and J genes are TRBV9 and TRBJ2-5; TRBD2 matches 11 bases. The CDR3 consists of 14 residues. V was pared by 4 bases and J by 5 bases, with 4 bases of the junction left unmatched. From germline, CDR1 is SGDLS and CDR2 YYNGEE.

This clone came up once. This chain links TRBV7-8 with TRBJ2-2, with 9 bases matching TRBD2. Unmatched junction bases numbered 18, after V lost 5 bases and J lost 5 bases. The CDR3 extends over 19 amino acids. The germline gives CDR1 SGHVS, CDR2 FQNEAQ. The CDR3 loop reads CASSRGGLAGWVTTGELFF. CDR3 nucleotide sequence: TGTGCCAGCAGCCGCGGGGGCCTAGCGGGGTGGGTGACTACCGGGGAGCTGTTTTTT.

The V and J genes are TRBV5-6 and TRBJ1-1; TRBD1 matches 8 bases. J lost 4 bases, V lost 4 bases, and 6 bases had no gene match. The CDR3 is 14 residues long. From germline, CDR1 is SGHDT and CDR2 YYEEEE. The CDR3 protein is CASSLGQGSTEAFF. CDR3 sequence (DNA): TGTGCCAGCAGCCTTGGACAGGGAAGCACTGAAGCTTTCTTT.

The rearrangement uses TRBV2 and TRBJ1-5, with D perhaps matching TRBD1 (5 bases). The V and J ends lost 2 bases and 0 bases respectively, with 26 bases between them. CDR1 and CDR2 from the germline V gene are SNHLY and FYNNEI. CDR3 length equals 21 residues. In DNA form, the CDR3 reads TGTGCCAGCAGTGAATTATCGAGGAGGGGAAAGCCGAATAATAGCAATCAGCCCCAGCATTTT. Amino acid sequence: CASSELSRRGKPNNSNQPQHF.

This clone was recorded a few times. The chain recombines TRBV20-1 with TRBJ1-2; a possible D gene is TRBD1 (6 bases). With 8 bases removed from V and 7 bases from J, the gap between germline ends came to 14 bases. The CDR3 loop spans 11 amino acids. Germline V gives CDR1 DFQATT, CDR2 SNEGSKA (reference sequence). The CDR3 spells CSPAAGAGYTF. As DNA, the CDR3 is TGCAGTCCAGCAGCAGGGGCTGGCTACACCTTC.

The V and J genes are TRBV6-1 and TRBJ2-7; D not resolved. With 7 bases removed from V and 1 base from J, the gap between germline ends came to 11 bases. Germline-derived CDR1 and CDR2 are MNHNS and SASEGT. The CDR3 spans 13 residues. The CDR3 DNA follows: TGTGCCAGCATCAACAGTGGATCCTACGAGCAGTACTTC. Amino acids: CASINSGSYEQYF.

The genes are TRBV29-1 and TRBJ2-7; D not resolved. The CDR3 has 11 amino acids. Trimming stripped 0 bases from V and 2 bases from J, with 2 bases between. Per germline, CDR1 SQVTM and CDR2 ANQGSEA. As DNA, the CDR3 is TGCAGCGTTGAAGATACCTACGAGCAGTACTTC. It specifies CSVEDTYEQYF.

The chain employs TRBV7-6 and TRBJ1-3; D might be TRBD1 (6 bases). There are 17 residues in the CDR3. V was trimmed by 5 bases and J by 3 bases, leaving 20 bases between them. Germline CDR1 SGHVS, CDR2 FNYEAQ. The chain's CDR3 is CASSRGLQGLVGNTIYF. The CDR3 DNA sequence: TGTGCCAGCAGCAGAGGTCTACAGGGTTTGGTTGGAAACACCATATATTTT.

The chain employs TRBV2 and TRBJ2-7, with 7 bases that match TRBD1. Germline V gives CDR1 SNHLY, CDR2 FYNNEI. The CDR3 covers 16 residues. Trimming at V came to 6 bases and at J to 4 bases, leaving 15 bases not matched to a gene. CDR3 in DNA: TGTGCCAGCAGCAGTTGGGACAGTAATTTGAGGTACGAGCAGTACTTC. Protein: CASSSWDSNLRYEQYF.

This rearrangement joins TRBV2 to TRBJ1-2, with 10 bases aligning to TRBD1. V shed 10 bases and J 7 bases; nucleotides not matched to a gene: 12. Germline V lookup: CDR1 SNHLY, CDR2 FYNNEI. The CDR3 spans 14 residues. DNA for the CDR3: TGTGCCACCTCGAAGGGACAGGGGTTAAGTGGCTACACCTTC. Its translation is CATSKGQGLSGYTF.

The V call is TRBV19, the J call TRBJ2-1; D is uncertain. The germline V and J ends were trimmed by 3 bases and 9 bases, with 12 bases remaining between them. The CDR3 is 13 amino acids. Germline CDR1 reads LNHDA; CDR2 reads SQIVND (reference sequence). The CDR3 nucleotides are TGTGCCAGTAGTATCCGCCAGGCGAGTGAGCAGTTCTTC. This translates into CASSIRQASEQFF.

CDR3 residues: CATLVPGSVGYTF. CDR3 in DNA: TGTGCCACCCTAGTACCGGGAAGCGTGGGCTACACCTTC. The rearrangement joins TRBV6-5 to TRBJ1-2; D not resolved. The CDR3 loop spans 13 amino acids. The ends were cut back, 10 bases at V and 8 bases at J, with 20 bases in the middle. Germline V gives CDR1 MNHEY, CDR2 SVGAGI.

J is TRBJ2-7 and V is TRBV7-2; 9 bases are a match to TRBD2. CDR1 is SGHTA, CDR2 FQGNSA, per germline. This CDR3 spans 15 amino acids. After removal of 2 bases from V and 0 bases from J, the junction contained 2 bases not matched to a gene. The CDR3 protein is CASSLSGGLSYEQYF. DNA for the CDR3: TGTGCCAGCAGCTTAAGCGGGGGGCTCTCCTACGAGCAGTACTTC.

CDR3 bases: TGTGCCAGCAGTGAGAGGCGGGGGGCTAATGAAAAACTGTTTTTT. Translating gives CASSERRGANEKLFF. The chain combines TRBV2 with TRBJ1-4; D is possibly TRBD1 (5 bases). CDR3 length: 15 residues. The germline V gene has CDR1 SNHLY and CDR2 FYNNEI. The V end was cut by 3 bases, the J end by 3 bases, with 11 bases between.